A selection of T cell receptor beta chains follows, all from one sample in a study of T cells expressing NK-cell markers. TCRdb reanalyzed the 5' RACE reads and collapses them to one entry per CDR3 protein, without DNA. Here the sample table reports 250,000 or so distinct CDR3 sequences. Sequenced: blood T cells: a sorted CD56 or NKG2C T cell subset, CD4+ or CD8+ T cells, or bulk PBMC T cells (not recorded which). These receptors were obtained from a woman between 18 and 69 years old in good health. The CDR3 runs from the conserved cysteine through the conserved F or W.

V,J,CDR3
TRBV15,TRBJ1-5,CATSRDRTKSQPQHF
TRBV19,TRBJ2-7,CASSMAWGARSYEQYF
TRBV7-2,TRBJ2-2,CASSLVSGPNTGELFF
TRBV27,TRBJ1-2,CASSEGHGQGAHGYTF
TRBV7-2,TRBJ1-5,CASSPGGTGQPQHF
TRBV12-3/TRBV12-4,TRBJ1-4,CASSGRTATNEKLFF
TRBV12-3/TRBV12-4,TRBJ1-6,CASSLGREASPLHF
TRBV7-2,TRBJ1-2,CASSLGPDRAGYGYTF
TRBV27,TRBJ2-3,CASSPPWPLLSTDTQYF
TRBV20-1,TRBJ2-2,CSAISGRGGELFF
TRBV20-1,TRBJ1-2,CSAPSEGTYGYTF
TRBV5-6,TRBJ2-4,CASSPTEAPTRNQYF
TRBV6-2/TRBV6-3,TRBJ1-2,CASSYLGQTYGYTF